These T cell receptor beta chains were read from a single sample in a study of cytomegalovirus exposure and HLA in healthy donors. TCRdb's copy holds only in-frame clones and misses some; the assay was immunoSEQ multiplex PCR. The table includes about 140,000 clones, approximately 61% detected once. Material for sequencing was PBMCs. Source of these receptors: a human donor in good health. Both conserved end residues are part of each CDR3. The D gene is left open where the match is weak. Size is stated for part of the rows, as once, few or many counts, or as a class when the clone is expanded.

cdr3_nt: TGTGCCAGCAGCCCCGGTGAGACTGGGGCCAACGTCCTGACTTTC; cdr3_aa: CASSPGETGANVLTF; clone_size: NA; cdr3_length: 15; v_call: TRBV5-5; j_call: TRBJ2-6; d_call: NA
cdr3_nt: TGCGCCAGCAGCTCCCCAAACAGGGTGTACGAGCAGTACTTC; cdr3_aa: CASSSPNRVYEQYF; clone_size: NA; cdr3_length: 14; v_call: TRBV5-1; j_call: TRBJ2-7; d_call: NA
cdr3_nt: TGTGCCAGCAGTCCCAGGGACTCTGGAAACACCATATATTTT; cdr3_aa: CASSPRDSGNTIYF; clone_size: few; cdr3_length: 14; v_call: TRBV7-2; j_call: TRBJ1-3; d_call: NA
cdr3_nt: TGTGCCACCTCCGGCGAGGCCCCCTACTACGAGCAGTACTTC; cdr3_aa: CATSGEAPYYEQYF; clone_size: NA; cdr3_length: 14; v_call: TRBV28; j_call: TRBJ2-7; d_call: NA
cdr3_nt: TGTGCCAGCAGTCAAGGACAGGGAGGTGACACCATATATTTT; cdr3_aa: CASSQGQGGDTIYF; clone_size: NA; cdr3_length: 14; v_call: TRBV27; j_call: TRBJ1-3; d_call: TRBD1
cdr3_nt: TGTGCCAGCAGCGTAGGTGACAGGGTACACGAGCAGTACTTC; cdr3_aa: CASSVGDRVHEQYF; clone_size: NA; cdr3_length: 14; v_call: TRBV9; j_call: TRBJ2-7; d_call: TRBD1
cdr3_nt: TGCAGCGTTAGCCTAGCGGGTGGCACAGATACGCAGTATTTT; cdr3_aa: CSVSLAGGTDTQYF; clone_size: NA; cdr3_length: 14; v_call: TRBV29-1; j_call: TRBJ2-3; d_call: TRBD2
cdr3_nt: TGTGCCAGCAGTTTAGTGTCAGACACCGGGGAGCTGTTTTTT; cdr3_aa: CASSLVSDTGELFF; clone_size: NA; cdr3_length: 14; v_call: TRBV28; j_call: TRBJ2-2; d_call: NA
cdr3_nt: TGTGCCAGCAGTTATCGACAGGGGCCGGCCACTGAAGCTTTCTTT; cdr3_aa: CASSYRQGPATEAFF; clone_size: once; cdr3_length: 15; v_call: TRBV6-5; j_call: TRBJ1-1; d_call: TRBD1
cdr3_nt: TGTGCCAGAAGTTACTCCCCGCTAGCGGGGGATGATGAGCAGTTCTTC; cdr3_aa: CARSYSPLAGDDEQFF; clone_size: NA; cdr3_length: 16; v_call: TRBV6-5; j_call: TRBJ2-1; d_call: TRBD2
cdr3_nt: TGTGCCAGCATGGCGGCGCAGGGCTATGGCTACACCTTC; cdr3_aa: CASMAAQGYGYTF; clone_size: NA; cdr3_length: 13; v_call: TRBV2; j_call: TRBJ1-2; d_call: NA
cdr3_nt: TGTGCCAGCAGTGAGGGGTCCGGGACTAGCGGGATCGAGCAGTACTTC; cdr3_aa: CASSEGSGTSGIEQYF; clone_size: NA; cdr3_length: 16; v_call: TRBV2; j_call: TRBJ2-7; d_call: TRBD2
cdr3_nt: TGTGCCAGCAGCTTAGCGGCGATTGGGGGGCAGCCCCAGCATTTT; cdr3_aa: CASSLAAIGGQPQHF; clone_size: few; cdr3_length: 15; v_call: TRBV7-2; j_call: TRBJ1-5; d_call: NA
cdr3_nt: TGCGCCAGCATGGCCGGGACAGGGGGTTTCGAGCAGTACTTC; cdr3_aa: CASMAGTGGFEQYF; clone_size: NA; cdr3_length: 14; v_call: TRBV5-1; j_call: TRBJ2-7; d_call: TRBD1
cdr3_nt: TGTGCCAGCAGCTTAGGTGTGAGGGAGGCCTATGGCTACACCTTC; cdr3_aa: CASSLGVREAYGYTF; clone_size: NA; cdr3_length: 15; v_call: TRBV7-9; j_call: TRBJ1-2; d_call: NA
cdr3_nt: TGTGCCAGCAGCCCGAGGTCAGAAGAGACCCAGTACTTC; cdr3_aa: CASSPRSEETQYF; clone_size: NA; cdr3_length: 13; v_call: TRBV5-4; j_call: TRBJ2-5; d_call: NA
cdr3_nt: TGTGCCAGCAGCGAATCGATTTCTAGGTCCTACGAGCAGTACTTC; cdr3_aa: CASSESISRSYEQYF; clone_size: NA; cdr3_length: 15; v_call: TRBV21-1; j_call: TRBJ2-7; d_call: NA
cdr3_nt: TGTGCCAGCAGGTGGACTAGCGGGAGGGAGGTTGATGAGCAGTTCTTC; cdr3_aa: CASRWTSGREVDEQFF; clone_size: NA; cdr3_length: 16; v_call: TRBV6-6; j_call: TRBJ2-1; d_call: TRBD2
cdr3_nt: TGTGCCATCAACGGACTAGGATTTTGGAATGAGCAGTTCTTC; cdr3_aa: CAINGLGFWNEQFF; clone_size: few; cdr3_length: 14; v_call: TRBV10-3; j_call: TRBJ2-1; d_call: TRBD2
cdr3_nt: TGCGCCAGCACCCTCGAAGGGGGCAATGGATTCCTTGGAAACACCATATATTTT; cdr3_aa: CASTLEGGNGFLGNTIYF; clone_size: NA; cdr3_length: 18; v_call: TRBV23-1; j_call: TRBJ1-3; d_call: TRBD1
cdr3_nt: TGTGCCAGCAGCGCACAGGAAAGGAGCACTGAAGCTTTCTTT; cdr3_aa: CASSAQERSTEAFF; clone_size: NA; cdr3_length: 14; v_call: TRBV9; j_call: TRBJ1-1; d_call: NA
cdr3_nt: TGTGCCGTTGATAGCGGGAGTATCTACAATGAGCAGTTCTTC; cdr3_aa: CAVDSGSIYNEQFF; clone_size: NA; cdr3_length: 14; v_call: TRBV10-3; j_call: TRBJ2-1; d_call: TRBD2